The present T cell receptor (beta chain) was sequenced within a study of T cells in Graves' hyperthyroidism and ophthalmopathy. Overall study results and limits: In the analysis, a 13 V-J model separated ophthalmopathy from stable hyperthyroidism.

As concerns this clonotype: What it binds is not known.

Amplified TCR beta CDR3 regions came from RNA transcripts. First-round RT-PCR targeting the TCR CDR3 was performed with the HTBI primer set. MiXCR was run by TCRdb on the multiplex PCR reads, yielding one entry per CDR3 protein. The sample holds under 350,000 distinct CDR3 sequences, 20% to 25% seen once. Germline CDR1 and CDR2: SGHAT and FQNNGV. This CDR3 region has 12 residues. V shed 5 bases, J shed 8 bases, and the junction held 2 bases outside the gene matches. Sequenced input: blood. This chain uses TRBV11-2 with TRBJ2-2, with 7 bases identical to TRBD1. This receptor was taken from a man in his forties with Graves' hyperthyroidism that later progressed to Graves' ophthalmopathy. The CDR3, as DNA: TGTGCCAGCAGCCAGGGACAGGGGGAGCTGTTTTTT. It yields the protein CASSQGQGELFF.